This T cell receptor (beta chain) was sequenced during a study of blood T cell repertoires in COVID-19. Turning to the study itself: Acute-phase and convalescent COVID-19 samples originated in the United States, Italy and Spain.

Clones were sequenced by immunoSEQ multiplex PCR, and TCRdb holds only the in-frame ones, with some missing. There are some 210,000 clones in the sample; 84% occur only once, and about 20% lies in the top ten. CDR3 length equals 16 residues. Germline CDR1 reads MDHEN; CDR2 reads SYDVKM. V lost 2 bases and J 4 bases, leaving 15 bases between the germline ends. This TCR came from a human donor in a cohort sampled during active COVID-19. This chain connects TRBV28 to TRBJ1-3; unclear D gene. The sample comprised peripheral blood. The CDR3 coding sequence is TGTGCCAGCAGTTTAATGCAGTCCTGGGCAGGAAACACCATATATTTT. Protein product: CASSLMQSWAGNTIYF.